This T cell receptor beta chain comes out of a study of OX40 agonist ivuxolimab in advanced cancers. Background on the study: The study gave patients intravenous ivuxolimab at 0.01 to 10 mg/kg every 2 weeks. Prior checkpoint blockade (anti-PD-1, anti-PD-L1 or anti-CTLA-4) was permitted; over 30% had it.

Trimming left V 5 bases short and J 2 bases short, with 10 bases between. This CDR3 region has 13 residues. The V gene's germline CDR1 is SGHTA and CDR2 FQGNSA. Data came from immunoSEQ multiplex PCR; TCRdb stores just in-frame clones and leaves some out. The table records some 8,000 clones, almost 90% of them present only once. This TCR came from an adult with an advanced solid tumor such as melanoma, head and neck, liver or kidney cancer. The chain is built from TRBV7-2 and TRBJ2-7; D is unresolved. The sample here was CD4+ or CD8+ T cells sorted from blood, taken in a trial of the OX40 agonist ivuxolimab. CDR3 protein: CASSPPEAYEQYV. The CDR3 DNA follows: TGTGCCAGCAGCCCACCTGAGGCCTACGAGCAGTACGTC.